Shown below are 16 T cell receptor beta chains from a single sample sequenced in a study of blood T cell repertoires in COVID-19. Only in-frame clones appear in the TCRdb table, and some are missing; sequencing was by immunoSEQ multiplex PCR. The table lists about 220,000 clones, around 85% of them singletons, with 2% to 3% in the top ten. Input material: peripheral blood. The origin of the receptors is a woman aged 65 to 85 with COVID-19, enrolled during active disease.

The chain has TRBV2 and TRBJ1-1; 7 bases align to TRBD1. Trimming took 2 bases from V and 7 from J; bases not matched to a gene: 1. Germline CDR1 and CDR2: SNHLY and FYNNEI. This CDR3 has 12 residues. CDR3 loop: CASSESGGEAFF. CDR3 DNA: TGTGCCAGCAGTGAATCAGGGGGTGAAGCTTTCTTT.

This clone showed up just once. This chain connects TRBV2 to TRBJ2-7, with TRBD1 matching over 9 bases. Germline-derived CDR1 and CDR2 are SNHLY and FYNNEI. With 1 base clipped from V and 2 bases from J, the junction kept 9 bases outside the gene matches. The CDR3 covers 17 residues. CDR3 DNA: TGTGCCAGCAGTGAAGGGGGATTCAGACAGGGGGCCTACGAGCAGTACTTC. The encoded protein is CASSEGGFRQGAYEQYF.

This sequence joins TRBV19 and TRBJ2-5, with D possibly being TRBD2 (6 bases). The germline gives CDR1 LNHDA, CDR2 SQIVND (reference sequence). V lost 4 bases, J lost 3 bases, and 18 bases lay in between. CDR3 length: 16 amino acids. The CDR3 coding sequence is TGTGCCAGTAGTACCCATCTCTTTTCGGGGGAAGAGACCCAGTACTTC. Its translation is CASSTHLFSGEETQYF.

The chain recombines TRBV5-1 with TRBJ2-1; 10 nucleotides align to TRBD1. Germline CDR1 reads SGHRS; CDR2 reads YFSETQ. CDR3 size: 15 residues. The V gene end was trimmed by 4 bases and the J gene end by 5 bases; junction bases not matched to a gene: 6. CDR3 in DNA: TGCGCCAGCAGCCTGACAGGGGGCGACCACAATGAGCAGTTCTTC. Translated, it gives CASSLTGGDHNEQFF.

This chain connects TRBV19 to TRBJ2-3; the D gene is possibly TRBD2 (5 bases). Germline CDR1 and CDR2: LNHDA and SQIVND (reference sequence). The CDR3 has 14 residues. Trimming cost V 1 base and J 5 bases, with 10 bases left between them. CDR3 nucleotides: TGTGCCAGTAGTATAGTTCTCGAGGGAGATACGCAGTATTTT. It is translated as CASSIVLEGDTQYF.

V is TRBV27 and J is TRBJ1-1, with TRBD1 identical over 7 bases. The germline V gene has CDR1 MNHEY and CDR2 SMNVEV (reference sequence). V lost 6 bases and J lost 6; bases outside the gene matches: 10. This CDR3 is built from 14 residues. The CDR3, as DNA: TGTGCCAGCAGGCTTCGACAGGGTGCCGCTGAAGCTTTCTTT. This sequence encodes CASRLRQGAAEAFF.

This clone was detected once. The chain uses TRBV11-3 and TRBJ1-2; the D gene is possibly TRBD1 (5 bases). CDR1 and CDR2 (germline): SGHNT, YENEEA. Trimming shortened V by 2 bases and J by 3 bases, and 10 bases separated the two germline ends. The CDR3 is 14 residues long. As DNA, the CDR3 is TGTGCCAGCAGCTTAAGGGGCCAGGACTATGGCTACACCTTC. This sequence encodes CASSLRGQDYGYTF.

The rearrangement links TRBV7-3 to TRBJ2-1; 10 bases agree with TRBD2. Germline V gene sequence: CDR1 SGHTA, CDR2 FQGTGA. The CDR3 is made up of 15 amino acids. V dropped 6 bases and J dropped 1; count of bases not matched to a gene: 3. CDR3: CASRQAGGSYNEQFF. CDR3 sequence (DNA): TGTGCCAGCAGACAAGCGGGGGGGTCCTACAATGAGCAGTTCTTC.

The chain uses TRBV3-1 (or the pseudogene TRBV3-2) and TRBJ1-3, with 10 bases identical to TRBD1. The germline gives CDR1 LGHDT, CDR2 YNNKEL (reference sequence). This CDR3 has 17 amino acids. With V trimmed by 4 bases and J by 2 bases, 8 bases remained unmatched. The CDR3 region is CASSPPTGGVTGNTIYF. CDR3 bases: TGTGCCAGCAGCCCACCGACAGGGGGCGTTACTGGAAACACCATATATTTT.

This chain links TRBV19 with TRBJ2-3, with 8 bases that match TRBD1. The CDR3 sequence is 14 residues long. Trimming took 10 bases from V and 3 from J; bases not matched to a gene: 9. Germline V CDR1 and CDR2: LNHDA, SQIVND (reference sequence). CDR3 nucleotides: TGTGCCACATCGGACAGGGCGTGGACAGATACGCAGTATTTT. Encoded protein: CATSDRAWTDTQYF.

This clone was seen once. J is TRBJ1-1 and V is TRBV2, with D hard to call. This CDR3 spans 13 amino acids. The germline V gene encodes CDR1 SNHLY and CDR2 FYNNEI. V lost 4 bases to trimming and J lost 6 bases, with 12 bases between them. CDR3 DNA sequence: TGTGCCAGCAGTGCCAACTGGGAGCCTGAAGCTTTCTTT. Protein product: CASSANWEPEAFF.

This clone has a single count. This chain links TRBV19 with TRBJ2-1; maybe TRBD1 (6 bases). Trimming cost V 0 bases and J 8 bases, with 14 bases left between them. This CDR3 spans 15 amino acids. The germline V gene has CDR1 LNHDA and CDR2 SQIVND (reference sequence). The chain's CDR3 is CASSIEARGWDEQFF. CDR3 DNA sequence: TGTGCCAGTAGTATAGAGGCCAGGGGCTGGGATGAGCAGTTCTTC. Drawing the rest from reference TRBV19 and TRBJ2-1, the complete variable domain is DGGITQSPKYLFRKEGQNVTLSCEQNLNHDAMYWYRQDPGQGLRLIYYSQIVNDFQKGDIAEGYSVSREKKESFPLTVTSAQKNPTAFYLCASSIEARGWDEQFFGPGTRLTVL.

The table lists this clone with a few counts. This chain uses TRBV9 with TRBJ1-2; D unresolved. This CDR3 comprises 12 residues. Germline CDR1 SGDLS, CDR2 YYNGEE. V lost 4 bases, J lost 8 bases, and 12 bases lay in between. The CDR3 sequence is CASSPHEVGYTF. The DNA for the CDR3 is TGTGCCAGCAGCCCACATGAGGTGGGCTACACCTTC.

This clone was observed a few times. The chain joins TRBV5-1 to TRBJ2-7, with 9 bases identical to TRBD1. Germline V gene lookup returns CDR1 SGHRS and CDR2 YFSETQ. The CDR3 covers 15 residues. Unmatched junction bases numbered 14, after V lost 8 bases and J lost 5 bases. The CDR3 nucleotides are TGCGCCAGTCTCATCCGGACAGGGGAGATAGACGAGCAGTACTTC. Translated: CASLIRTGEIDEQYF.

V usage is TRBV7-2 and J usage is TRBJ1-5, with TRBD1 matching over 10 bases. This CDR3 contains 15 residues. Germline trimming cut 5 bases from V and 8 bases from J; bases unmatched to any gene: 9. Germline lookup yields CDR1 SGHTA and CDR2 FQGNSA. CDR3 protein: CASSLHPGQGKPQHF. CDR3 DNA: TGTGCCAGCAGCCTTCATCCGGGACAGGGGAAGCCCCAGCATTTT.

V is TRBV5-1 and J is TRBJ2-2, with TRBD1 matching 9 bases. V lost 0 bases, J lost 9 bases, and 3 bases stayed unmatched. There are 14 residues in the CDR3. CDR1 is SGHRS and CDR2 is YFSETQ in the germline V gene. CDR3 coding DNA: TGCGCCAGCAGCTTGGGGACAGGGGCATGGGAGCTGTTTTTT. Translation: CASSLGTGAWELFF.